The next 22 T cell receptor beta chains were all read from a single sample in a study of T cells in lung cancer brain metastases. Here immunoSEQ multiplex PCR was the method, and the copy in TCRdb shows in-frame clones only, minus some. The sample includes about 670 clones, approximately 92% of them seen just once. The material sequenced was tumor tissue from a brain metastasis. All receptors come from a man in his sixties with non-small cell lung cancer that had spread to the brain.

J is TRBJ2-5 and V is TRBV28, with D hard to call. Trimming removed 2 bases from V and 11 bases from J, with 9 bases in between. This CDR3 is 11 amino acids long. CDR1 and CDR2 (germline): MDHEN, SYDVKM. The CDR3 region has the DNA TGTGCCAGCAGTTTAAGTAGGCGGCAGTACTTC. Protein product: CASSLSRRQYF.

V is TRBV27 and J is TRBJ1-5, with 8 bases that match TRBD1. CDR1 and CDR2 from the germline V gene are MNHEY and SMNVEV (reference sequence). This CDR3 spans 15 amino acids. V was clipped by 4 bases and J by 5 bases; unmatched bases: 7. The CDR3 is CASSYQGASDQPQHF. CDR3 coding DNA: TGTGCCAGCAGTTACCAGGGGGCTAGTGATCAGCCCCAGCATTTT.

The rearrangement joins TRBV6-5 to TRBJ2-3; possible D gene TRBD1, 6 bases. CDR1 and CDR2 (germline): MNHEY, SVGAGI. This CDR3 has 15 amino acids. Trimming removed 0 bases from V and 0 bases from J, with 7 bases in between. CDR3 in DNA: TGTGCCAGCAGTTACTCCCAGGGGAGCACAGATACGCAGTATTTT. Translating it yields CASSYSQGSTDTQYF.

The V gene is TRBV2, the J gene TRBJ2-7; D is uncertain. CDR1 SNHLY and CDR2 FYNNEI come from the germline V gene. The CDR3 covers 12 residues. Between the trimmed V and J ends, which lost 4 bases and 5 bases, there was a span of 9 bases. The CDR3 DNA reads TGTGCCAGCAGTGTTGATATGAACGAGCAGTACTTC. Its protein product is CASSVDMNEQYF. The full variable domain, in which reference TRBV2 and TRBJ2-7 provide the parts outside the CDR3, is EPEVTQTPSHQVTQMGQEVILRCVPISNHLYFYWYRQILGQKVEFLVSFYNNEISEKSEIFDDQFSVERPDGSNFTLKIRSTKLEDSAMYFCASSVDMNEQYFGPGTRLTVT.

CDR3 in DNA: TGCGCCAGCAGCCAAGAATATGGGGGCGGGGAGCTGTTTTTT. This gives the protein CASSQEYGGGELFF. This chain uses TRBV4-1 with TRBJ2-2, with D perhaps assigned TRBD1 or TRBD2 (5 bases each). Trimming shortened V by 0 bases and J by 7 bases, and 9 bases separated the two germline ends. The CDR3 covers 14 residues. Per the germline V gene, CDR1 is MGHRA and CDR2 is YSYEKL.

This chain uses TRBV9 with TRBJ2-5; 9 bases are a match to TRBD2. Losses at the gene ends were 0 bases for V and 2 bases for J; bases not matched to a gene: 8. CDR1 and CDR2 (germline): SGDLS, YYNGEE. CDR3 size: 17 residues. This chain's CDR3 is CASSVAGRSGGQETQYF. CDR3 sequence (DNA): TGTGCCAGCAGCGTAGCTGGAAGGAGCGGGGGGCAAGAGACCCAGTACTTC.

The V gene is TRBV28, the J gene TRBJ1-2; 9 bases are shared with TRBD1. The CDR3 consists of 16 residues. Germline V gives CDR1 MDHEN, CDR2 SYDVKM. V lost 2 bases, J lost 4 bases, and 8 bases stayed unmatched. The CDR3 DNA reads as TGTGCCAGCAGTTTACCCAGGACAGGGGAGGGCTATGGCTACACCTTC. As protein: CASSLPRTGEGYGYTF.

This rearrangement joins TRBV27 to TRBJ2-5; the match to TRBD1 covers 9 bases. Per germline, CDR1 MNHEY and CDR2 SMNVEV (reference sequence). The V gene end was trimmed by 1 base and the J gene end by 4 bases; junction bases not matched to a gene: 16. This CDR3 has 19 residues. CDR3 residues: CASSLLGTGKGSVAETQYF. The CDR3 DNA sequence: TGTGCCAGCAGTTTATTGGGGACAGGGAAGGGTAGCGTAGCAGAGACCCAGTACTTC.

A word on this clone: Other DNA sequences in the sample encode the same CDR3. The chain uses TRBV18 and TRBJ1-5; D perhaps matches TRBD1 (6 bases). Trimming shortened V by 6 bases and J by 2 bases, and 8 bases separated the two germline ends. The CDR3 is 13 amino acids. Germline V gene data show CDR1 as KGHSH and CDR2 as LQKENI. Here the CDR3 DNA reads TGTGCCAGCTCGGCAGGGGGCAATCAGCCCCAGCATTTT. It encodes CASSAGGNQPQHF.

The rearrangement uses TRBV7-2 and TRBJ2-1; TRBD2 aligns across 13 bases. CDR1 SGHTA and CDR2 FQGNSA come from the germline V gene. CDR3 length: 17 residues. V lost 2 bases, J lost 4 bases, and 5 bases stayed unmatched. CDR3 sequence reads: CASSLTLAGGLYNEQFF. CDR3 in DNA: TGTGCCAGCAGCTTAACACTAGCGGGAGGGCTGTACAATGAGCAGTTCTTC.

This rearrangement joins TRBV7-2 to TRBJ2-7; no clear D gene. The CDR3 spans 13 residues. CDR1 and CDR2 (germline): SGHTA, FQGNSA. Trimming cost V 0 bases and J 6 bases, with 9 bases left between them. Written as DNA, the CDR3 is TGTGCCAGCAGCTTAGCCCTTGCGGCCGAGCAGTACTTC. As protein: CASSLALAAEQYF.

This chain links TRBV9 with TRBJ1-4, with D possibly TRBD1 on 5 matching bases. CDR3 length equals 14 residues. The germline V gene has CDR1 SGDLS and CDR2 YYNGEE. V gave up 0 bases and J gave up 10 bases, with 13 bases separating them. CDR3 in DNA: TGTGCCAGCAGCGTAGGTCAGGGAGTCGGAAAACTGTTTTTT. This encodes CASSVGQGVGKLFF. The full variable domain, in which reference TRBV9 and TRBJ1-4 provide the parts outside the CDR3, is DSGVTQTPKHLITATGQRVTLRCSPRSGDLSVYWYQQSLDQGLQFLIQYYNGEERAKGNILERFSAQQFPDLHSELNLSSLELGDSALYFCASSVGQGVGKLFFGSGTQLSVL.

The gene calls are TRBV28 and TRBJ2-7; D assignment may be TRBD1 or TRBD2 (5 bases each). Trimming cost V 5 bases and J 3 bases, with 17 bases left between them. This CDR3 has 15 amino acids. Germline V lookup: CDR1 MDHEN, CDR2 SYDVKM. The CDR3 loop is CASSLPAGTFYEQYF. DNA for the CDR3: TGTGCCAGCAGTCTCCCGGCCGGGACGTTCTACGAGCAGTACTTC.

V usage is TRBV7-9 and J usage is TRBJ1-1, with unresolved D. Germline CDR1 and CDR2: SEHNR and FQNEAQ (reference sequence). This CDR3 comprises 15 residues. The V gene lost 5 bases and the J gene lost 3 bases, with 16 bases spanning the gap. The CDR3 spells CASSPADRWDTEAFF. In DNA, the CDR3 is TGTGCCAGCAGCCCCGCGGACCGGTGGGACACTGAAGCTTTCTTT.

This clone has only one observation. The chain joins TRBV23-1 to TRBJ2-5; 9 bases fit TRBD1. TRBV23-1 counts as an open reading frame of uncertain function. CDR3 length equals 16 residues. The V segment lost 0 bases and the J segment 3 bases; nucleotides outside the gene matches: 5. As DNA, the CDR3 is TGCGCCAGCAGTCAATCCGGGGACAGGGCAAAAGAGACCCAGTACTTC. It is translated as CASSQSGDRAKETQYF.

This clone is a singleton in its sample. The chain has TRBV18 and TRBJ2-5; TRBD1 might be the D (6 bases). The V end was cut by 3 bases, the J end by 3 bases, with 8 bases between. CDR1 and CDR2 (germline): KGHSH, LQKENI. The length of the CDR3 is 13 residues. The CDR3 loop is CASSPGHKETQYF. The CDR3 DNA reads as TGTGCCAGCTCACCGGGACACAAAGAGACCCAGTACTTC.

This clone was seen once. This rearrangement joins TRBV30 to TRBJ1-2; D remains unclear. Looked up from germline, CDR1 is GTSNPN and CDR2 is SVGIG (reference sequence). V was cut by 0 bases and J by 8 bases, with 7 bases left in between. CDR3 length: 11 amino acids. CDR3 loop: CAWSVRGGYTF. The CDR3 region has the DNA TGTGCCTGGAGTGTACGGGGAGGCTACACCTTC.

The chain links TRBV11-1 to TRBJ2-1; D unclear. From germline, CDR1 is SGHAT and CDR2 FQDESV (reference sequence). The CDR3 has 12 amino acids. Between the trimmed V and J ends, which lost 3 bases and 7 bases, there was a span of 7 bases. DNA for the CDR3: TGTGCCAGCAGCTTCACCGGGAATGAGCAGTTCTTC. Its protein product is CASSFTGNEQFF. Looking up the rest from reference TRBV11-1 and TRBJ2-1 gives the full variable domain: EAEVAQSPRYKITEKSQAVAFWCDPISGHATLYWYRQILGQGPELLVQFQDESVVDDSQLPKDRFSAERLKGVDSTLKIQPAELGDSAMYLCASSFTGNEQFFGPGTRLTVL.

The V and J genes are TRBV11-2 and TRBJ1-2; 7 bases match TRBD1. This CDR3 contains 14 residues. Losses at the gene ends were 1 base for V and 4 bases for J; bases not matched to a gene: 3. CDR1 and CDR2 (germline): SGHAT, FQNNGV. The CDR3 spells CASSLGGGVYGYTF. CDR3 coding DNA: TGTGCCAGCAGCTTAGGAGGGGGCGTCTATGGCTACACCTTC.

The chain uses TRBV28 and TRBJ2-5, with a tentative D call TRBD2 (6 bases). V was shortened by 4 bases and J by 0 bases, with 9 bases between the two germline ends. Germline loops: CDR1 MDHEN, CDR2 SYDVKM. The CDR3 contains 14 residues. The DNA for the CDR3 is TGTGCCAGCAGTTGGGGGGTCCACCAAGAGACCCAGTACTTC. Translation: CASSWGVHQETQYF.

J is TRBJ2-4 and V is TRBV5-8, with 12 positions matching TRBD2. The CDR3 loop spans 15 amino acids. Germline V CDR1 and CDR2: SGHTS, YDEGEE. V lost 2 bases to trimming and J lost 4 bases; unmatched junction nucleotides: 1. The CDR3 coding sequence is TGTGCCAGCAGCTTAGGACTAGCGGGGAAAAACATTCAGTACTTC. It encodes CASSLGLAGKNIQYF.

The DNA of the CDR3 is TGTGCCAGCAGCGCGGACGGATCGACGGGAAACATTCAGTACTTC. This encodes CASSADGSTGNIQYF. The V and J genes are TRBV7-2 and TRBJ2-4, with D unresolved. The CDR3 is 15 amino acids. CDR1 is SGHTA, CDR2 FQGNSA, per germline. The germline V and J ends were trimmed by 5 bases and 6 bases, with 17 bases remaining between them.